These 10 T cell receptor beta chains share one sample of origin, sequenced in a study of shared clonotypes between healthy human individuals. Repertoires were generated with immunoSEQ multiplex PCR, while TCRdb's copy carries only in-frame clones and drops some. The sample holds over 2 million clones; about 95% are singletons and the top ten take 0.85% to 1.3%. Cells designated naive CD8 were CD45RO-negative and were positively selected for CCR7, with terminally differentiated effector memory CD45RA+ cells excluded. The sequenced material came from naive CD8+ T cells sorted from blood. These TCRs come from a young man in good health.

This clone appeared once. This chain connects TRBV28 to TRBJ2-1; 13 bases are shared with TRBD2. Unmatched junction bases numbered 11, after V lost 2 bases and J lost 1 base. The germline V gene encodes CDR1 MDHEN and CDR2 SYDVKM. The CDR3 is 20 amino acids. The CDR3 here is CASSLPGLAGADYSYNEQFF. The CDR3 nucleotides read TGTGCCAGCAGTTTACCAGGACTAGCGGGGGCCGATTATTCCTACAATGAGCAGTTCTTC. Using reference TRBV28 and TRBJ2-1 for the parts outside the CDR3, the full variable domain is DVKVTQSSRYLVKRTGEKVFLECVQDMDHENMFWYRQDPGLGLRLIYFSYDVKMKEKGDIPEGYSVSREKKERFSLILESASTNQTSMYLCASSLPGLAGADYSYNEQFFGPGTRLTVL.

Details on this clone: Other DNA variants within this sample encode the same CDR3. This chain uses TRBV27 with TRBJ1-2; tentatively, D is TRBD1 (5 bases). V lost 6 bases to trimming and J lost 5 bases, with 10 bases between them. The CDR3 contains 12 residues. Germline V gene lookup returns CDR1 MNHEY and CDR2 SMNVEV (reference sequence). CDR3 protein: CASSSGPYGYTF. CDR3 in DNA: TGTGCCAGCAGCTCGGGGCCGTATGGCTACACCTTC.

This clone was recorded only once. The chain couples TRBV5-1 to TRBJ1-6, with D perhaps matching TRBD1 (5 bases). Per germline, CDR1 SGHRS and CDR2 YFSETQ. CDR3 length equals 14 residues. V was trimmed by 0 bases and J by 7 bases, leaving 8 bases between them. CDR3 protein: CASSLDGGNSPLHF. For the CDR3, the DNA is TGCGCCAGCAGCTTGGACGGGGGGAATTCACCCCTCCACTTT.

This rearrangement joins TRBV9 to TRBJ1-1; D ambiguous. The CDR3 covers 11 residues. Germline V gives CDR1 SGDLS, CDR2 YYNGEE. V dropped 7 bases and J dropped 11 bases, with 15 bases sitting between them. The CDR3 DNA reads as TGTGCCAGCGGGAATAACGTTTTGGCTTTCTTT. Protein sequence: CASGNNVLAFF.

V is TRBV4-3 and J is TRBJ1-5; D might be TRBD1 (5 bases). V was pared by 3 bases and J by 5 bases, with 14 bases between. Germline V gene data show CDR1 as LGHNA and CDR2 as YSLEER. The CDR3 totals 15 residues. Here the CDR3 DNA reads TGCGCCAGCAGCCAGTACAGGAGTGGGGATCAGCCCCAGCATTTT. The encoded protein is CASSQYRSGDQPQHF.

This rearrangement joins TRBV21-1 to TRBJ2-1; TRBD1, the table's D call, lacks a check against the DNA. TRBV21-1 is a pseudogene segment. The CDR3 length is 15 residues. The CDR3 sequence: CASSKEGTGWNEQFF. The CDR3 bases are TGTGCCAGCAGCAAAGAGGGGACAGGGTGGAATGAGCAGTTCTTC.

This rearrangement joins TRBV28 to TRBJ1-4, with unresolved D. Trimming cost V 6 bases and J 6 bases, with 14 bases left between them. Germline-derived CDR1 and CDR2 are MDHEN and SYDVKM. The CDR3 spans 14 residues. Here the CDR3 DNA reads TGTGCCAGCAGCCACAGATTTTGGGATGAAAAACTGTTTTTT. This translates into CASSHRFWDEKLFF.

V is TRBV6-6 and J is TRBJ2-5; TRBD2 aligns across 8 bases. Germline CDR1 reads MNHNY; CDR2 reads SVGAGI (reference sequence). The V segment lost 5 bases and the J segment 1 base; nucleotides outside the gene matches: 3. This CDR3 comprises 14 residues. This chain's CDR3 is CASSVAGSQETQYF. The CDR3 nucleotides are TGTGCCAGCAGTGTAGCGGGGTCCCAAGAGACCCAGTACTTC.

The chain recombines TRBV9 with TRBJ2-3; D may be TRBD2 (7 bases). Deletions cut 3 bases from V and 2 bases from J, with 13 bases between. This CDR3 is 15 amino acids long. Germline V CDR1 and CDR2: SGDLS, YYNGEE. The CDR3 reads CASSASGDYTDTQYF. DNA for the CDR3: TGTGCCAGCAGCGCCTCAGGGGACTACACAGATACGCAGTATTTT.

The V gene is TRBV7-6, the J gene TRBJ1-4, with 9 bases matching TRBD1. Germline values: CDR1 SGHVS, CDR2 FNYEAQ. The CDR3 consists of 15 residues. J was trimmed by 8 bases and V by 1 base; bases with no gene match: 5. CDR3 nucleotides: TGTGCCAGCAGCTTAGAACTGGGACAGGGAGAAAAACTGTTTTTT. Its protein is CASSLELGQGEKLFF.